What follows are 28 T cell receptor beta chains derived from one specimen sequenced in a study of blood T cell repertoires in COVID-19. Assay used: immunoSEQ multiplex PCR; TCRdb lists only in-frame clones, some missing. The sample consists of around 78,000 clones, roughly 88% of them appearing once. Material for sequencing was peripheral blood. The receptors here all came from a man aged 45-65 years with active COVID-19.

The chain is built from TRBV5-1 and TRBJ2-1; 8 positions agree with TRBD1. Germline V gives CDR1 SGHRS, CDR2 YFSETQ. This CDR3 region has 13 residues. Trimming cost V 4 bases and J 8 bases; bases outside gene matches: 5. The CDR3 sequence is CASSKQGAYEQFF. The CDR3 DNA reads as TGCGCCAGCAGCAAGCAGGGGGCCTATGAGCAGTTCTTC.

The J gene is TRBJ1-1, the V gene TRBV6-5; the D gene is possibly TRBD1 (6 bases). Germline values: CDR1 MNHEY, CDR2 SVGAGI. The V end lost 5 bases, the J end lost 5 bases, and 15 bases lay between the germline ends. The CDR3 loop spans 14 amino acids. The CDR3 region has the DNA TGTGCCAGCAGTAAGGACAGTCCGTGGACTGAAGCTTTCTTT. Protein product: CASSKDSPWTEAFF.

The chain uses TRBV28 and TRBJ1-2, with D unclear. V gave up 1 base and J gave up 4 bases, with 13 bases separating them. This CDR3 comprises 15 residues. Germline V gene sequence: CDR1 MDHEN, CDR2 SYDVKM. The CDR3 bases are TGTGCCAGCAGTTTATTATTGGAGTTTAGCTATGGCTACACCTTC. Its translation: CASSLLLEFSYGYTF.

CDR3 nucleotide sequence: TGTGCCAGCAGTTTCGGACAGGGGCGGGTCGAGCAGTACTTC. The encoded protein is CASSFGQGRVEQYF. The chain joins TRBV6-5 to TRBJ2-7; 9 bases are a match to TRBD1. V gave up 4 bases and J gave up 6 bases; unmatched junction bases: 7. In germline, CDR1 is MNHEY, CDR2 SVGAGI. This CDR3 region has 14 residues.

The rearrangement uses TRBV29-1 and TRBJ1-3, with D uncertain. This CDR3 region has 14 residues. The V gene's germline CDR1 is SQVTM and CDR2 ANQGSEA. Trimming stripped 3 bases from V and 4 bases from J, with 13 bases between. CDR3 coding DNA: TGCAGCGTTGAGGTACAACGGGGAGGAAACACCATATATTTT. Protein sequence: CSVEVQRGGNTIYF.

This chain connects TRBV28 to TRBJ1-4, with TRBD1 as a possible D gene (5 bases). V gave up 3 bases and J gave up 0 bases, with 11 bases separating them. CDR1 MDHEN and CDR2 SYDVKM come from the germline V gene. This CDR3 comprises 16 residues. This CDR3 reads CASSFWGVTTNEKLFF. CDR3 in DNA: TGTGCCAGCAGTTTCTGGGGGGTCACAACTAATGAAAAACTGTTTTTT. Full variable domain (missing parts from reference TRBV28 and TRBJ1-4): DVKVTQSSRYLVKRTGEKVFLECVQDMDHENMFWYRQDPGLGLRLIYFSYDVKMKEKGDIPEGYSVSREKKERFSLILESASTNQTSMYLCASSFWGVTTNEKLFFGSGTQLSVL.

This clone was seen only once. The chain has TRBV20-1 and TRBJ2-6; 12 nucleotides match TRBD1. Germline CDR1 reads DFQATT; CDR2 reads SNEGSKA (reference sequence). V was pared by 3 bases and J by 1 base, with 4 bases of the junction left unmatched. The CDR3 runs 17 residues. The CDR3, as DNA: TGCAGTGCTAGTAAGGGACAGGGGGCATCTGGGGCCAACGTCCTGACTTTC. As protein: CSASKGQGASGANVLTF.

The chain is built from TRBV15 and TRBJ2-1; D remains ambiguous. This CDR3 has 15 residues. The germline V gene has CDR1 LNHNV and CDR2 YYDKDF (reference sequence). The V end was cut by 0 bases, the J end by 4 bases, with 10 bases between. The CDR3: CATSRDRLPYNEQFF. In DNA form, the CDR3 reads TGTGCCACCAGCAGAGATCGACTCCCGTACAATGAGCAGTTCTTC.

The genes are TRBV5-6 and TRBJ2-1, with TRBD2 matching 7 bases. From germline, CDR1 is SGHDT and CDR2 YYEEEE. The V and J ends lost 4 bases and 6 bases, in that order; junction bases with no gene match: 10. The CDR3 totals 15 residues. CDR3 DNA sequence: TGTGCCAGCAGCCCTACCGGGACTACCCCCAATGAGCAGTTCTTC. Translating gives CASSPTGTTPNEQFF.

The rearrangement links TRBV7-6 to TRBJ1-1; 9 positions match TRBD1. Germline loops: CDR1 SGHVS, CDR2 FNYEAQ. V shed 5 bases, J shed 3 bases, and the junction held 7 bases outside the gene matches. The CDR3 spans 15 residues. The CDR3 DNA sequence: TGTGCCAGCAGCCCGACCACAGGGGGCTACACTGAAGCTTTCTTT. As protein: CASSPTTGGYTEAFF.

The rearrangement joins TRBV28 to TRBJ2-1; the match to TRBD1 covers 7 bases. The CDR3 runs 16 residues. CDR1 and CDR2 from the germline V gene are MDHEN and SYDVKM. Trimming cost V 2 bases and J 1 base; bases outside gene matches: 5. The CDR3 DNA is TGTGCCAGCAGTTTACGGGCAGGGGGTTCCTACAATGAGCAGTTCTTC. Translation: CASSLRAGGSYNEQFF.

The chain couples TRBV6-2 or TRBV6-3 to TRBJ1-5; 7 nucleotides line up with TRBD1. CDR3 length equals 15 residues. The V segment lost 6 bases and the J segment 1 base; nucleotides outside the gene matches: 6. Germline CDR1 MNHEY, CDR2 SVGEGT. The CDR3 reads CASSVGRGSNQPQHF. The CDR3 DNA reads as TGTGCCAGCAGCGTGGGCAGGGGGAGCAATCAGCCCCAGCATTTT.

The V and J genes are TRBV5-4 and TRBJ1-3; the match to TRBD1 covers 7 bases. The CDR3 has 16 amino acids. V gave up 0 bases and J gave up 0 bases; unmatched junction bases: 3. CDR1 and CDR2 from the germline V gene are SGHNT and YYREEE (reference sequence). The CDR3 region is CASSLVTGSSGNTIYF. The CDR3 DNA reads as TGTGCCAGCAGCTTGGTGACAGGGAGCTCTGGAAACACCATATATTTT.

The chain joins TRBV5-1 to TRBJ2-3, with D hard to call. Germline CDR1 SGHRS, CDR2 YFSETQ. The CDR3 covers 14 residues. Deletions cut 0 bases from V and 2 bases from J, with 7 bases between. CDR3 in DNA: TGCGCCAGCAGCTTGGGTGCGGTCACAGATACGCAGTATTTT. Its protein product is CASSLGAVTDTQYF.

The DNA for the CDR3 is TGTGCCAGCAGTTTTTCGAGCGGGGAGAACTACGAGCAGTACTTC. Encoded protein: CASSFSSGENYEQYF. The chain has TRBV27 and TRBJ2-7; TRBD2 matches 7 bases. The CDR3 has 15 residues. CDR1 is MNHEY, CDR2 SMNVEV, per germline (reference sequence). Losses at the gene ends were 3 bases for V and 3 bases for J; bases not matched to a gene: 8.

The chain carries TRBV6-6 and TRBJ1-1; D is unresolved. Germline values: CDR1 MNHNY, CDR2 SVGAGI (reference sequence). The CDR3 extends over 14 amino acids. V lost 2 bases, J lost 1 base, and 8 bases lay in between. CDR3 residues: CASSYAGKNTEAFF. Here the CDR3 DNA reads TGTGCCAGCAGTTACGCGGGGAAGAACACTGAAGCTTTCTTT.

J is TRBJ2-5 and V is TRBV19, with no clear D. The germline CDR1 and CDR2 sequences are LNHDA and SQIVND (reference sequence). V lost 7 bases, J lost 9 bases, and 18 bases lay in between. This CDR3 is 13 amino acids long. The CDR3 sequence: CASTPDSSSPQYF. CDR3 bases: TGTGCCAGTACCCCCGATAGTTCGAGTCCCCAGTACTTC.

V usage is TRBV24-1 and J usage is TRBJ1-1; tentatively, D is TRBD1 (6 bases). The CDR3 length is 13 residues. Deletions cut 3 bases from V and 11 bases from J, with 15 bases between. Germline CDR1 KGHDR, CDR2 SFDVKD. The CDR3, as DNA: TGTGCCACCAGTGATGGGGACACCCGGAGGGCTTTCTTT. Its translation: CATSDGDTRRAFF.

This chain links TRBV18 with TRBJ2-7; D uncertain. CDR1 and CDR2 (germline): KGHSH, LQKENI. The V and J ends lost 2 bases and 1 base respectively, with 9 bases between them. This CDR3 region has 14 residues. CDR3 sequence: CASSPSVTSYEQYF. The CDR3 DNA sequence: TGTGCCAGCTCACCAAGTGTGACTTCCTACGAGCAGTACTTC.

The chain combines TRBV18 with TRBJ1-1; 9 bases are a match to TRBD1. The CDR3 is made up of 16 amino acids. Germline CDR1 is KGHSH and CDR2 is LQKENI. Trimming removed 1 base from V and 1 base from J; junction bases left unmatched: 4. The CDR3 nucleotides are TGTGCCAGCTCACCACTGTCGGGACAGGGGAACACTGAAGCTTTCTTT. It specifies CASSPLSGQGNTEAFF. Full variable domain (missing parts from reference TRBV18 and TRBJ1-1): NAGVMQNPRHLVRRRGQEARLRCSPMKGHSHVYWYRQLPEEGLKFMVYLQKENIIDESGMPKERFSAEFPKEGPSILRIQQVVRGDSAAYFCASSPLSGQGNTEAFFGQGTRLTVV.

The rearrangement links TRBV7-6 to TRBJ2-3; 7 bases are shared with TRBD1. CDR3 size: 16 residues. The germline CDR1 and CDR2 sequences are SGHVS and FNYEAQ. Losses at the gene ends were 5 bases for V and 1 base for J; bases not matched to a gene: 9. The CDR3 loop is CASSPRRGQRTDTQYF. The DNA for the CDR3 is TGTGCCAGCAGCCCCCGACGGGGACAGCGCACAGATACGCAGTATTTT.

The chain joins TRBV7-2 to TRBJ1-1; D is perhaps TRBD1 (5 bases). Per the germline V gene, CDR1 is SGHTA and CDR2 is FQGNSA. The CDR3 totals 13 residues. Trimming shortened V by 8 bases and J by 3 bases, and 13 bases separated the two germline ends. The CDR3 DNA reads as TGTGCCAGCGCGGGGGAGAGAGACACTGAAGCTTTCTTT. This encodes CASAGERDTEAFF.

The genes are TRBV4-3 and TRBJ1-1; possible D gene TRBD1, 6 bases. V lost 0 bases, J lost 0 bases, and 14 bases lay in between. CDR1 is LGHNA and CDR2 is YSLEER in the germline V gene. This CDR3 comprises 17 residues. As DNA, the CDR3 is TGCGCCAGCAGCCAAGATCTTTTTGGACAGTTGAACACTGAAGCTTTCTTT. Its protein product is CASSQDLFGQLNTEAFF.

This chain uses TRBV6-5 with TRBJ1-6; no definite D call. CDR3 length equals 14 residues. Per the germline V gene, CDR1 is MNHEY and CDR2 is SVGAGI. Trimming took off 2 bases at V and 8 bases at J, with 10 bases between the two ends. The CDR3 DNA reads as TGTGCCAGCAGTTACGGAAGTCTAGATTCACCCCTCCACTTT. As protein: CASSYGSLDSPLHF.

The V and J genes are TRBV19 and TRBJ2-1; maybe TRBD1 (7 bases). V was shortened by 4 bases and J by 2 bases, with 12 bases between the two germline ends. The CDR3 has 15 residues. Per germline, CDR1 LNHDA and CDR2 SQIVND (reference sequence). The CDR3 DNA follows: TGTGCCAGTAGTAGTCAGGGGGGCGCCTACAATGAGCAGTTCTTC. Protein sequence: CASSSQGGAYNEQFF.

DNA for the CDR3: TGTGCCAGCAGTTTAACAGGGACCTCCTACGAGCAGTACTTC. This sequence encodes CASSLTGTSYEQYF. The V call is TRBV28, the J call TRBJ2-7; D perhaps matches TRBD1 (6 bases). With 2 bases removed from V and 0 bases from J, the gap between germline ends came to 8 bases. This CDR3 has 14 amino acids. Germline V gene sequence: CDR1 MDHEN, CDR2 SYDVKM. Together with reference TRBV28 and TRBJ2-7, the CDR3 gives the full variable domain: DVKVTQSSRYLVKRTGEKVFLECVQDMDHENMFWYRQDPGLGLRLIYFSYDVKMKEKGDIPEGYSVSREKKERFSLILESASTNQTSMYLCASSLTGTSYEQYFGPGTRLTVT.

The chain combines TRBV24-1 with TRBJ2-1; the match to TRBD2 covers 10 bases. V gave up 3 bases and J gave up 6 bases; unmatched junction bases: 7. This CDR3 spans 16 amino acids. Germline V gene data show CDR1 as KGHDR and CDR2 as SFDVKD. CDR3 in DNA: TGTGCCACCAGTGATCCGAGCGGGAGGGCCGTCAATGAGCAGTTCTTC. Its protein product is CATSDPSGRAVNEQFF.

The gene calls are TRBV7-2 and TRBJ1-1; D may be TRBD1 (5 bases). The V gene lost 4 bases and the J gene lost 8 bases, with 17 bases spanning the gap. The germline V gene has CDR1 SGHTA and CDR2 FQGNSA. The CDR3 spans 14 residues. CDR3 residues: CASSSGGGKLEAFF. CDR3 nucleotides: TGTGCCAGCAGCTCCGGCGGGGGAAAGTTAGAAGCTTTCTTT.